This T cell receptor (beta chain) was recovered during a study of blood T cell repertoires in COVID-19. Overall study context: COVID-19 samples collected from the United States, Italy and Spain covered acute and convalescent phases. T cells, B-cell-depleted T cells, or PBMCs supplied cDNA or gDNA.

This CDR3 comprises 14 residues. V lost 2 bases and J 7 bases, leaving 15 bases between the germline ends. CDR1 is SNHLY, CDR2 FYNNEI, per germline. Original methodology: Researchers report that nucleated cell counts were estimated from reference gene primer amplification. Some clones are missing from TCRdb's copy, which holds only in-frame ones; the method was immunoSEQ multiplex PCR. The V and J calls and clone size come from that table; D and trimming were worked out from the DNA. Among roughly 160,000 clones listed, 70% to 90% were seen once. This receptor was obtained from a man in his forties or fifties who had recovered from COVID-19. The sequenced sample was peripheral blood. This chain joins TRBV2 and TRBJ2-7; tentatively, D is TRBD2 (5 bases). This chain's CDR3 is CASSELRVQGEQYF. For the CDR3, the DNA is TGTGCCAGCAGTGAACTGAGGGTACAAGGGGAGCAGTACTTC.